The clone carrying this T cell receptor beta chain is a singleton in its sample. Some clones are missing from TCRdb's copy, which holds only in-frame ones; the method was immunoSEQ multiplex PCR. Among 130,000 or so clones listed, roughly 92% were seen once. This record belongs to a study of control samples from healthy donors and cancer patients. The CDR3 is made up of 16 amino acids. Germline-derived CDR1 and CDR2 are SEHNR and FQNEAQ (reference sequence). Trimming took 6 bases from V and 1 from J, leaving 16 bases between them. The gene calls are TRBV7-9 and TRBJ2-4; D perhaps matches TRBD1 (5 bases). What was sequenced was blood. This sequence was found in a man in his forties or fifties in good health. CDR3 bases: TGTGCCAGCAGTTCATTCCAGGGTACGGCCAAAAACATTCAGTACTTC. It yields the protein CASSSFQGTAKNIQYF.